These 29 T cell receptor beta chains share one sample of origin, sequenced in a study of cytomegalovirus exposure and HLA in healthy donors. Clones were sequenced by immunoSEQ multiplex PCR, and TCRdb holds only the in-frame ones, with some missing. Among approximately 200,000 clones listed, roughly 84% were seen once. The sample was PBMCs. Receptors were obtained from a woman aged 25 to 39 in good health and CMV-seropositive.

This clone was observed a few times. V is TRBV5-6 and J is TRBJ2-7; TRBD1 might be the D (5 bases). CDR3 size: 14 residues. Trimming removed 3 bases from V and 0 bases from J, with 10 bases in between. Germline loops: CDR1 SGHDT, CDR2 YYEEEE. The CDR3 DNA reads as TGTGCCAGCAGCTGGGGCAGGGACTCCTACGAGCAGTACTTC. Protein: CASSWGRDSYEQYF.

The V gene is TRBV19, the J gene TRBJ1-1; D gene unclear. Germline lookup yields CDR1 LNHDA and CDR2 SQIVND (reference sequence). The CDR3 runs to 13 residues. V was clipped by 5 bases and J by 4 bases, with 11 bases between them. CDR3 sequence: CASSGTVITEAFF. CDR3 DNA: TGTGCCAGTAGTGGCACAGTGATCACTGAAGCTTTCTTT.

This chain uses TRBV13 with TRBJ2-1; 8 bases agree with TRBD2. Germline CDR1 and CDR2: PRHDT and FYEKMQ (reference sequence). V shed 3 bases and J 7 bases; nucleotides not matched to a gene: 8. The CDR3 extends over 15 amino acids. The CDR3 here is CASSLAGGYGNEQFF. CDR3 DNA sequence: TGTGCCAGCAGCTTGGCGGGAGGTTATGGTAATGAGCAGTTCTTC.

This clone was picked up one time. The J gene is TRBJ1-1, the V gene TRBV5-4; D gene ambiguous. The CDR3 length is 15 residues. From germline, CDR1 is SGHNT and CDR2 YYREEE (reference sequence). V was cut by 3 bases and J by 0 bases, with 12 bases left in between. In DNA, the CDR3 is TGTGCCAGCAGCTCGGGGATGGGGATGAACACTGAAGCTTTCTTT. Its translation: CASSSGMGMNTEAFF.

There are a few counts of this clone. The rearrangement uses TRBV5-6 and TRBJ1-2; no clear D. Germline V gives CDR1 SGHDT, CDR2 YYEEEE. Trimming removed 1 base from V and 4 bases from J, with 14 bases in between. This CDR3 is 15 amino acids long. CDR3: CASSLSPSGFYGYTF. The CDR3, as DNA: TGTGCCAGCAGCTTGTCGCCCTCAGGATTCTATGGCTACACCTTC.

This rearrangement joins TRBV1 to TRBJ1-1; the table's D gene call, TRBD1, was not cross checked with the DNA. TRBV1 is annotated as a pseudogene. This CDR3 region has 16 residues. The CDR3 DNA follows: TGCACCAGCAGCCAGTATTTACCGGGACAGAACACTGAAGCTTTCTTT. Translated, it gives CTSSQYLPGQNTEAFF.

This chain links TRBV6-5 with TRBJ2-3, with TRBD2 identical over 7 bases. J gave up 0 bases and V 6 bases, and 6 bases lay outside the gene matches. The germline V gene encodes CDR1 MNHEY and CDR2 SVGAGI. CDR3 length equals 15 residues. The CDR3 loop reads CASSQLALSTDTQYF. The CDR3 nucleotides are TGTGCCAGCAGCCAACTAGCGTTAAGCACAGATACGCAGTATTTT.

The CDR3 region has the DNA TGCAGCGTCCCAGGCCCTACCGGGGAGCTGTTTTTT. It translates to CSVPGPTGELFF. The chain couples TRBV29-1 to TRBJ2-2; D gene unclear. Germline V lookup: CDR1 SQVTM, CDR2 ANQGSEA. CDR3 length equals 12 residues. V gave up 6 bases and J gave up 5 bases, with 10 bases separating them.

The sample holds one count of this clone. CDR3: CASSLGADQPQHF. CDR3 nucleotide sequence: TGCGCCAGCAGCCTGGGGGCCGACCAGCCCCAGCATTTT. The chain combines TRBV5-1 with TRBJ1-5, with D tentatively TRBD1 (6 bases). CDR1 is SGHRS, CDR2 YFSETQ, per germline. The V end lost 4 bases, the J end lost 7 bases, and 12 bases lay between the germline ends. The CDR3 is 13 residues long. Supplemented by reference TRBV5-1 and TRBJ1-5, the full variable domain reads KAGVTQTPRYLIKTRGQQVTLSCSPISGHRSVSWYQQTPGQGLQFLFEYFSETQRNKGNFPGRFSGRQFSNSRSEMNVSTLELGDSALYLCASSLGADQPQHFGDGTRLSIL.

The J gene is TRBJ1-1, the V gene TRBV30; 7 nucleotides match TRBD1. Looked up from germline, CDR1 is GTSNPN and CDR2 is SVGIG (reference sequence). CDR3 length equals 13 residues. V shed 5 bases, J shed 0 bases, and the junction held 3 bases outside the gene matches. The CDR3 DNA sequence: TGTGCCTGGGGGGGACAGATGAACACTGAAGCTTTCTTT. Translating gives CAWGGQMNTEAFF. Using reference TRBV30 and TRBJ1-1 for the parts outside the CDR3, the full variable domain is SQTIHQWPATLVQPVGSPLSLECTVEGTSNPNLYWYRQAAGRGLQLLFYSVGIGQISSEVPQNLSASRPQDRQFILSSKKLLLSDSGFYLCAWGGQMNTEAFFGQGTRLTVV.

The chain employs TRBV7-9 and TRBJ2-7; D might be TRBD2 (6 bases). The CDR3 length is 12 residues. Germline-derived CDR1 and CDR2 are SEHNR and FQNEAQ (reference sequence). V lost 4 bases and J 6 bases, leaving 10 bases between the germline ends. The CDR3 DNA follows: TGTGCCAGCAGCTACGGGAGTAGCGAGCAGTACTTC. Translated: CASSYGSSEQYF.

The table lists this clone with a few counts. The chain links TRBV27 to TRBJ1-2, with TRBD1 matching 9 bases. Per the germline V gene, CDR1 is MNHEY and CDR2 is SMNVEV (reference sequence). V gave up 6 bases and J gave up 4 bases; unmatched junction bases: 3. CDR3 length: 13 residues. The CDR3 sequence is CASSRTGAYGYTF. DNA for the CDR3: TGTGCCAGCAGCCGGACAGGGGCCTATGGCTACACCTTC.

CDR3 in amino acids: CASSFSGVGAGELFF. The CDR3, as DNA: TGTGCCAGCAGTTTTTCAGGGGTTGGGGCCGGGGAGCTGTTTTTT. V and J are TRBV25-1 and TRBJ2-2, with D possibly TRBD1 on 6 matching bases. CDR3 size: 15 residues. Trimming removed 5 bases at V and 6 bases at J, with 16 bases between. Germline V gives CDR1 MGHDK, CDR2 SYGVNS.

This clone came up once. V gene TRBV15 combines with J gene TRBJ1-2; 11 nucleotides agree with TRBD1. This CDR3 contains 15 residues. V trimming: 1 base; J trimming: 7 bases; junction bases outside the gene matches: 5. Germline V gene sequence: CDR1 LNHNV, CDR2 YYDKDF (reference sequence). DNA of the CDR3: TGTGCCACCAGCAGAGGTCTGGGGACAGGGGGTGGCTACACCTTC. It yields the protein CATSRGLGTGGGYTF.

The rearrangement uses TRBV29-1 and TRBJ1-2; D is perhaps TRBD1 (6 bases). Trimming cost V 7 bases and J 8 bases, with 14 bases left between them. Germline CDR1 SQVTM, CDR2 ANQGSEA. This CDR3 contains 11 residues. This chain's CDR3 is CSGGTGSGYTF. The CDR3 coding sequence is TGCAGCGGAGGTACAGGGTCCGGCTACACCTTC.

This clone has only one observation. J is TRBJ1-5 and V is TRBV27; 8 bases are shared with TRBD1. Trimming removed 6 bases from V and 1 base from J; junction bases left unmatched: 11. Germline CDR1 MNHEY, CDR2 SMNVEV (reference sequence). The CDR3 is 17 amino acids. The CDR3 spells CASRRSGQAGSNQPQHF. In DNA form, the CDR3 reads TGTGCCAGCAGGCGGTCGGGACAGGCCGGGAGCAATCAGCCCCAGCATTTT.

CDR3: CASSYNNEQFF. The CDR3 DNA is TGTGCCAGCAGCTATAACAATGAGCAGTTCTTC. The chain couples TRBV6-5 to TRBJ2-1; the D is unclear. CDR1 and CDR2 (germline): MNHEY, SVGAGI. This CDR3 spans 11 amino acids. The V end lost 6 bases, the J end lost 5 bases, and 5 bases lay between the germline ends.

CDR3 protein: CASSLGTSGNPTNEQFF. CDR3 DNA sequence: TGCGCCAGCAGCTTGGGGACTAGCGGCAACCCAACCAATGAGCAGTTCTTC. The chain recombines TRBV5-1 with TRBJ2-1; 10 nucleotides agree with TRBD2. The length of the CDR3 is 17 residues. Germline assignment: CDR1 SGHRS and CDR2 YFSETQ. V was pared by 0 bases and J by 6 bases, with 9 bases of the junction left unmatched.

V usage is TRBV11-2 and J usage is TRBJ2-1, with 10 bases fitting TRBD2. CDR1 is SGHAT, CDR2 FQNNGV, per germline. The CDR3 is 15 amino acids. V shed 5 bases, J shed 0 bases, and the junction held 1 base outside the gene matches. CDR3 loop: CASSPSGSSYNEQFF. CDR3 bases: TGTGCCAGCAGCCCTAGCGGGAGCTCCTACAATGAGCAGTTCTTC.

This chain's CDR3 is CASSYDRAGNTIYF. DNA of the CDR3: TGTGCCAGCAGTTACGACAGGGCTGGAAACACCATATATTTT. The chain has TRBV6-6 and TRBJ1-3; the match to TRBD1 covers 7 bases. Trimming cost V 2 bases and J 2 bases; bases outside gene matches: 0. Germline lookup yields CDR1 MNHNY and CDR2 SVGAGI (reference sequence). The CDR3 is made up of 14 amino acids.

This clone was counted only a few times. Additional DNA sequences in this sample encode the identical CDR3. This sequence joins TRBV7-2 and TRBJ2-7; a possible D gene is TRBD2 (6 bases). The CDR3 is made up of 12 amino acids. V gave up 5 bases and J gave up 2 bases, with 7 bases separating them. Germline V gives CDR1 SGHTA, CDR2 FQGNSA. CDR3 sequence reads: CASSGGAYEQYF. Here the CDR3 DNA reads TGTGCCAGCAGCGGCGGGGCCTACGAGCAGTACTTC.

This chain connects TRBV28 to TRBJ1-5, with D hard to call. This CDR3 has 18 amino acids. CDR1 is MDHEN and CDR2 is SYDVKM in the germline V gene. V shed 3 bases and J shed 0 bases, with 18 bases lying between them. The DNA of the CDR3 is TGTGCCAGCAGTTTGGGCCAGCTAGCTTGGGGTAGCAATCAGCCCCAGCATTTT. As protein: CASSLGQLAWGSNQPQHF.

CDR3 loop: CSVDSLTTGMQYF. CDR3 nucleotide sequence: TGCAGCGTTGACTCCCTGACGACAGGGATGCAGTATTTT. The chain carries TRBV29-1 and TRBJ2-3, with 7 bases that match TRBD1. The V gene end was trimmed by 3 bases and the J gene end by 11 bases; junction bases not matched to a gene: 11. CDR1 is SQVTM and CDR2 is ANQGSEA in the germline V gene. There are 13 residues in the CDR3.

V is TRBV5-1 and J is TRBJ1-2; 8 bases align to TRBD1. The V and J ends lost 4 bases and 7 bases, in that order; junction bases with no gene match: 9. Germline V gene sequence: CDR1 SGHRS, CDR2 YFSETQ. The CDR3 length is 14 residues. The CDR3, as DNA: TGCGCCAGCAGCGCACAACAGGGGGAAGCTGGCTACACCTTC. It codes for CASSAQQGEAGYTF.

This clone appeared a few times. The chain is built from TRBV19 and TRBJ1-2; D is uncertain. Germline CDR1 reads LNHDA; CDR2 reads SQIVND (reference sequence). CDR3 length: 15 amino acids. Trimming cost V 4 bases and J 0 bases, with 12 bases left between them. The DNA for the CDR3 is TGTGCCAGTAGTAGTGCCAGACTTACTAACTATGGCTACACCTTC. It encodes CASSSARLTNYGYTF.

This rearrangement joins TRBV10-3 to TRBJ2-7; 7 bases agree with TRBD1. The V gene end was trimmed by 10 bases and the J gene end by 9 bases; junction bases not matched to a gene: 18. The CDR3 is made up of 14 amino acids. The germline CDR1 and CDR2 sequences are ENHRY and SYGVKD. The CDR3 sequence is CATEDLGSGGRQYF. CDR3 nucleotide sequence: TGTGCCACCGAAGATCTAGGGTCAGGGGGTCGGCAGTACTTC.

This sequence joins TRBV9 and TRBJ2-5, with D maybe TRBD1 (5 bases). Trimming shortened V by 0 bases and J by 4 bases, and 10 bases separated the two germline ends. Germline V gene sequence: CDR1 SGDLS, CDR2 YYNGEE. The length of the CDR3 is 14 residues. CDR3 sequence: CASSVAGAVETQYF. CDR3 DNA: TGTGCCAGCAGCGTAGCTGGGGCGGTAGAGACCCAGTACTTC.

This rearrangement joins TRBV10-2 to TRBJ2-7; 8 nucleotides match TRBD1. With V trimmed by 5 bases and J by 3 bases, 3 bases remained unmatched. Germline loops: CDR1 WSHSY, CDR2 SAAADI. CDR3 length equals 13 residues. The DNA of the CDR3 is TGCGCCAGCAGTCCGGACAGGGTCTACGAGCAGTACTTC. It is translated as CASSPDRVYEQYF.

The chain joins TRBV5-1 to TRBJ2-1; D perhaps matches TRBD2 (5 bases). There are 15 residues in the CDR3. V lost 5 bases, J lost 0 bases, and 12 bases lay in between. Germline V gives CDR1 SGHRS, CDR2 YFSETQ. The CDR3 nucleotides read TGCGCCAGCAGTCCTGGACTCAGCTCCTACAATGAGCAGTTCTTC. Its translation is CASSPGLSSYNEQFF. The complete variable domain, with remaining parts taken from reference TRBV5-1 and TRBJ2-1, reads KAGVTQTPRYLIKTRGQQVTLSCSPISGHRSVSWYQQTPGQGLQFLFEYFSETQRNKGNFPGRFSGRQFSNSRSEMNVSTLELGDSALYLCASSPGLSSYNEQFFGPGTRLTVL.